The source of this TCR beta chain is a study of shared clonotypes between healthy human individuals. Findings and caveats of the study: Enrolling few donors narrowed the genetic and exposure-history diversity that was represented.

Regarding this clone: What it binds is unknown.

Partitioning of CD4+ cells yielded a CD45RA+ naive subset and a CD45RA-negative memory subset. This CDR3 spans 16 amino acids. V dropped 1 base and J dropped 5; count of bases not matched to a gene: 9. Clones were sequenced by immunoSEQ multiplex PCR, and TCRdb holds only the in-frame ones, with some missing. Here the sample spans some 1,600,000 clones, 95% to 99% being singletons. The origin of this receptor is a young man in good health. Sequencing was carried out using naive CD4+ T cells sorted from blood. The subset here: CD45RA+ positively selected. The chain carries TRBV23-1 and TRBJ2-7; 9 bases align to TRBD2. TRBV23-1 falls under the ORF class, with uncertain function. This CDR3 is CASSQLGLAGNNEQYF. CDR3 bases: TGCGCCAGCAGTCAATTAGGCCTAGCGGGAAACAACGAGCAGTACTTC.